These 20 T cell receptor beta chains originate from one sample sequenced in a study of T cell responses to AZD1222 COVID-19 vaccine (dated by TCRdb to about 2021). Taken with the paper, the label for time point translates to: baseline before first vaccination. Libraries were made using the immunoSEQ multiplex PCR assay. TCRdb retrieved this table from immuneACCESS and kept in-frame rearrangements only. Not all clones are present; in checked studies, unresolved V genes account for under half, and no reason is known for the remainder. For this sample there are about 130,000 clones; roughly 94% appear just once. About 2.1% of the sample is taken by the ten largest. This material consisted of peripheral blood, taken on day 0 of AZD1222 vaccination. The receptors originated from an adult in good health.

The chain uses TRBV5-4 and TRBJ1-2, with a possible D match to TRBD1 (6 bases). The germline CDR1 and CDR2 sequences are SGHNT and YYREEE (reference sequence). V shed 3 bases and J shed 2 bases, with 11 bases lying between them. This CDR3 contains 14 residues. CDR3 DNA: TGTGCCAGCAGCTCGGGGGGGGGCAACTATGGCTACACCTTC. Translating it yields CASSSGGGNYGYTF. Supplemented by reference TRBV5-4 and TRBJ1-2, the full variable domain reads ETGVTQSPTHLIKTRGQQVTLRCSSQSGHNTVSWYQQALGQGPQFIFQYYREEENGRGNFPPRFSGLQFPNYSSELNVNALELDDSALYLCASSSGGGNYGYTFGSGTRLTVV.

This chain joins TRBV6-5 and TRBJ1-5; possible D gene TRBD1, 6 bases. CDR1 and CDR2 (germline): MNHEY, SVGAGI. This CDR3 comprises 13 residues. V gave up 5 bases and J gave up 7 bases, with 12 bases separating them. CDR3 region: CASSLDRRQPQHF. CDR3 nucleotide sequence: TGTGCCAGCAGTCTCGACAGGAGACAGCCCCAGCATTTT.

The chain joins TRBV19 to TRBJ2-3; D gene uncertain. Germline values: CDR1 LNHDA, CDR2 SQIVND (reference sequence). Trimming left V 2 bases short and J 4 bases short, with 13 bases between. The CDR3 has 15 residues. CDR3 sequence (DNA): TGTGCCAGTAGTATAAATGGTCCCCGCCCAGATACGCAGTATTTT. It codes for CASSINGPRPDTQYF.

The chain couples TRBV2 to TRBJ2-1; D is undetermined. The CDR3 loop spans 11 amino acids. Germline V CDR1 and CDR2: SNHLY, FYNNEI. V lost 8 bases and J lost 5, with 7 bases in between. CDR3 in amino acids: CASEWNNEQFF. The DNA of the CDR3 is TGTGCCAGCGAATGGAACAATGAGCAGTTCTTC.

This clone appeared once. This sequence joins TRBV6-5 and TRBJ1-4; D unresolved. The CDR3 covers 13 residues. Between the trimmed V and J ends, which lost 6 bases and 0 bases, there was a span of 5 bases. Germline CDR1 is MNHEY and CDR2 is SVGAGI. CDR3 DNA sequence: TGTGCCAGCAGCCGCCCAACTAATGAAAAACTGTTTTTT. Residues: CASSRPTNEKLFF.

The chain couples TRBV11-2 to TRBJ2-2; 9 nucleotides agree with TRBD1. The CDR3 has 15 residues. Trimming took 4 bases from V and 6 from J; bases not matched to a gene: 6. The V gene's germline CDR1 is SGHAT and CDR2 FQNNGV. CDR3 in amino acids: CASSSGTGLAGELFF. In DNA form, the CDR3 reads TGTGCCAGCAGCTCTGGGACAGGGTTGGCCGGGGAGCTGTTTTTT.

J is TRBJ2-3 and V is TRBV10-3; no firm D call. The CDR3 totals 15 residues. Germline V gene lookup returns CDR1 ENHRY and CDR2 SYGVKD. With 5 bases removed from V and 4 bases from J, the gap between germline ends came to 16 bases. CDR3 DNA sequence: TGTGCCATCAGTCCGACTGGAAATGGGGCAGATACGCAGTATTTT. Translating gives CAISPTGNGADTQYF.

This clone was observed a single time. CDR3 bases: TGTGCCAGCAGCTCCCTCCCCCAGGAAACAGCCACCTACGAGCAGTACTTC. It translates to CASSSLPQETATYEQYF. This chain links TRBV7-8 with TRBJ2-7; the D is unclear. The germline gives CDR1 SGHVS, CDR2 FQNEAQ. V was pared by 4 bases and J by 2 bases, with 21 bases between. This CDR3 has 17 amino acids.

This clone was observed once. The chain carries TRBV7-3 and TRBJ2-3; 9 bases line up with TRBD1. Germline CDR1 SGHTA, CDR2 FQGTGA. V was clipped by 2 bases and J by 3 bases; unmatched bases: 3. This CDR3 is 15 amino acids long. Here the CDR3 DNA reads TGTGCCAGCAGCTTATACAGGGGGCGGACAGATACGCAGTATTTT. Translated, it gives CASSLYRGRTDTQYF.

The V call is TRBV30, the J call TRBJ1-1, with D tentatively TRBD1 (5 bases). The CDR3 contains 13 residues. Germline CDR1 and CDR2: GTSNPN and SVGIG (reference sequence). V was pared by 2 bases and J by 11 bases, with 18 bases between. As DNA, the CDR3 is TGTGCCTGGAGTCCGGGGGGGTTGCTGCGGGCTTTCTTT. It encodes CAWSPGGLLRAFF.

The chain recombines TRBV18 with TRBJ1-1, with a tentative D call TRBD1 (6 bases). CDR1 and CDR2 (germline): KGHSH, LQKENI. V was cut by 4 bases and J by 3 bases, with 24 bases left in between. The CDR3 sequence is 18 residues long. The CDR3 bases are TGTGCCAGCTCACAAGTCAGCAAAGTAACAGGGCCGGACACTGAAGCTTTCTTT. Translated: CASSQVSKVTGPDTEAFF.

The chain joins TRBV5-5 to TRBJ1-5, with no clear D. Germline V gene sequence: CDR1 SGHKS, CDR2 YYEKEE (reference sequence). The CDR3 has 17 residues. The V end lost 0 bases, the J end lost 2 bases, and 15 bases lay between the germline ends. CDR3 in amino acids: CASSLVVEGLRNQPQHF. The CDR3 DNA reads TGTGCCAGCAGCTTGGTAGTAGAGGGTTTACGCAATCAGCCCCAGCATTTT.

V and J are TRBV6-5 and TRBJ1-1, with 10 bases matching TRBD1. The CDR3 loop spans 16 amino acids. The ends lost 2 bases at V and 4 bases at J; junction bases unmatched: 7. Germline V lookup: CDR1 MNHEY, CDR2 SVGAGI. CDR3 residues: CASSYRPRTGGTEAFF. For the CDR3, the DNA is TGTGCCAGCAGTTACCGCCCTCGGACAGGGGGCACTGAAGCTTTCTTT.

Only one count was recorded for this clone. The CDR3 DNA is TGTGCCAGCAGCTCGACAGGCAATGAGCAGTTCTTC. It translates to CASSSTGNEQFF. The J gene is TRBJ2-1, the V gene TRBV7-9; tentative D call: TRBD1 (6 bases). Germline CDR1 SEHNR, CDR2 FQNEAQ (reference sequence). The ends were cut back, 4 bases at V and 6 bases at J, with 7 bases in the middle. The CDR3 loop spans 12 amino acids.

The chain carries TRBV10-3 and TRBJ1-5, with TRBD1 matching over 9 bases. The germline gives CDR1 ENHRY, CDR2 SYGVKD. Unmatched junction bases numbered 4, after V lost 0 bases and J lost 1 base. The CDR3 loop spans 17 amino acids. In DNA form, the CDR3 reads TGTGCCATCAGTGAGTCGAGGGGACAGGGAAGCAATCAGCCCCAGCATTTT. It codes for CAISESRGQGSNQPQHF.

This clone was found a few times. CDR3 region: CASSRSGTGDEPQHF. CDR3 DNA: TGTGCCAGCAGCAGATCTGGGACAGGGGACGAGCCCCAGCATTTT. The chain links TRBV7-8 to TRBJ1-5; TRBD1 agrees at 10 bases. CDR3 length: 15 residues. After removal of 5 bases from V and 8 bases from J, the junction contained 9 bases not matched to a gene. Germline V gene data show CDR1 as SGHVS and CDR2 as FQNEAQ.

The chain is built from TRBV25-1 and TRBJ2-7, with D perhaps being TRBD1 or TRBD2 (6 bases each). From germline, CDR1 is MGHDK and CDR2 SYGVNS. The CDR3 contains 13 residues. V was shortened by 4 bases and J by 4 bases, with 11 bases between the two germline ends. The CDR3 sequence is CASSAGAGYEQYF. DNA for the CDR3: TGTGCCAGCAGTGCGGGGGCCGGGTACGAGCAGTACTTC.

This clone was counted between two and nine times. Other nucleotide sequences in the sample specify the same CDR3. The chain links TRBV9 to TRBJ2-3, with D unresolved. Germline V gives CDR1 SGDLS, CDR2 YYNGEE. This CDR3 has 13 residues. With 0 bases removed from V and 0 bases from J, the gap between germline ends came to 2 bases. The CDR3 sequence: CASSVVSTDTQYF. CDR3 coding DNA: TGTGCCAGCAGCGTAGTTAGCACAGATACGCAGTATTTT.

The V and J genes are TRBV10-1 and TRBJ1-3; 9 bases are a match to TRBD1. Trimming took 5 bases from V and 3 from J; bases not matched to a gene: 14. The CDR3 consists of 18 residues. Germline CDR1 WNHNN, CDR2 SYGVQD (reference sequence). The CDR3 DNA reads TGCGCCAGCAGTTCCGGGACAGGGAGAGGGTGTGGTGGAAACACCATATATTTT. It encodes CASSSGTGRGCGGNTIYF.

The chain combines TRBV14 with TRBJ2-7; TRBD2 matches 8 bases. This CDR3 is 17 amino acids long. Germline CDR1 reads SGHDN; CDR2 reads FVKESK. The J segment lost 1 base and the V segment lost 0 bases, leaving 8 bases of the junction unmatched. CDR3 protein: CASSQEPRRGGSYEQYF. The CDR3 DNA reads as TGTGCCAGCAGCCAAGAACCTCGCCGGGGGGGTTCCTACGAGCAGTACTTC.